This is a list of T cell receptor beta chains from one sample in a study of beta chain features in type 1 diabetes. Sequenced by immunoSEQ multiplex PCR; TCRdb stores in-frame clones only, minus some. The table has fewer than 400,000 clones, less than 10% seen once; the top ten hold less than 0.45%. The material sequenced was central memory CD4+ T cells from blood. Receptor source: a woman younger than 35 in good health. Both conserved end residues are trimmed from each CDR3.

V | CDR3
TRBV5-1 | ASSLVRPPYEQY
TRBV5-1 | ASSATIGAGSETQY
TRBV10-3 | ASSYPSGSGFTGELF
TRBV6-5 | ASKIRAGTLYEQY
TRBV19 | ASSKDRRSTTNEKLF
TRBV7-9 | ASTQGATRSYNEQF
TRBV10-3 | ASSGGTGYGYT
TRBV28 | ASSQTGNYEQY
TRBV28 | ASSPGEIEAF
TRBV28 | ASRTGQSYGYT
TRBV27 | ASSLPQWGGSYNEQF
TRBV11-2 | ASSLEPQGASTDTQY
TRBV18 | ASSPQRYATDTQY
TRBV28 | ASKIAGERDTQY
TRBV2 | ASRREASSTDTQY
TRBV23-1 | ASSLREFQY
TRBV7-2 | ASSNADTYEQF
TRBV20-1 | SGERQETQY
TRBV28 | ASSSAWGADTQY
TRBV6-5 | ASSYTSGSSYNEQF
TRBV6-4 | ASSDGSSGKRPRISTDTQY
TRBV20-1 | SASGTYEQY
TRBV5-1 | ASSLATDTQY
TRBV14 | ASSQQYNEQF
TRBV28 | ASSRDSQETQY
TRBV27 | ASSYLGLAGVGSDADTQY
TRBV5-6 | ASSLLVGTNEQF
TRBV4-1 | ASSQDSYSSYNEQF
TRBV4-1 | ASSQVGQQTNNEQF
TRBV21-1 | ASSKWGLDPTGGPEAF